This entry lists 3 T cell receptor beta chains sequenced from one sample in a study of cytomegalovirus exposure and HLA in healthy donors. The PCR made use of 60 Vbeta and 13 Jbeta primers. The repertoire was sequenced with immunoSEQ multiplex PCR; TCRdb's copy has only in-frame clones and lacks some. The sample lists some 99,000 clones, more than 70% occurring once. The sequencing input was PBMCs. These receptors all come from a female donor in good health and CMV-seronegative.

The CDR3 is CASSFYGQGTEAFF. The CDR3 DNA is TGTGCCAGCAGCTTCTACGGGCAGGGCACTGAAGCTTTCTTT. V is TRBV11-2 and J is TRBJ1-1, with D possibly TRBD1 on 5 matching bases. CDR1 is SGHAT and CDR2 is FQNNGV in the germline V gene. V was clipped by 3 bases and J by 4 bases, with 12 bases between them. The CDR3 totals 14 residues.

This chain links TRBV7-9 with TRBJ2-4; 10 nucleotides line up with TRBD1. The CDR3 covers 19 residues. J gave up 6 bases and V 5 bases, and 19 bases lay outside the gene matches. The germline V gene encodes CDR1 SEHNR and CDR2 FQNEAQ (reference sequence). The CDR3 DNA reads TGTGCCAGCAGCCCGGGACAGGGGAAAGTAGTGGCCCCTAGAAACATTCAGTACTTC. Translated, it gives CASSPGQGKVVAPRNIQYF.

The chain joins TRBV7-6 to TRBJ2-1; 11 bases line up with TRBD2. The V gene end was trimmed by 6 bases and the J gene end by 7 bases; junction bases not matched to a gene: 8. Germline-derived CDR1 and CDR2 are SGHVS and FNYEAQ. The CDR3 contains 15 residues. CDR3 nucleotide sequence: TGTGCCAGCAGTAGCCGACTAGCGGGGATTAATGAGCAGTTCTTC. This codes for CASSSRLAGINEQFF.